Shown below are 18 T cell receptor beta chains from a single sample sequenced in a study of blood T cell repertoires in COVID-19. Libraries were prepared by immunoSEQ multiplex PCR; TCRdb keeps only in-frame clonotypes and omits some of them. The sample holds 410,000 or so clones, roughly 89% seen once. Sequenced sample: peripheral blood. The origin of the receptors is a woman in her 30s with active or convalescent COVID-19.

This clone occurred once. The rearrangement joins TRBV6-6 to TRBJ2-1, with D uncertain. CDR3 length equals 14 residues. Trimming pared 4 bases from V and 2 bases from J, leaving 9 bases between. CDR1 is MNHNY and CDR2 is SVGAGI in the germline V gene (reference sequence). The CDR3 is CASSSTRPYNEQFF. The CDR3 coding sequence is TGTGCCAGCAGTTCGACGAGGCCCTACAATGAGCAGTTCTTC.

Written as DNA, the CDR3 is TGTGCCTGGAGTGCCGGGGGGGGCTCCTACGAGCAGTACTTC. It yields the protein CAWSAGGGSYEQYF. This chain links TRBV30 with TRBJ2-7; 8 bases line up with TRBD2. CDR1 is GTSNPN, CDR2 SVGIG, per germline (reference sequence). The CDR3 sequence is 14 residues long. Trimming at V came to 1 base and at J to 0 bases, leaving 2 bases not matched to a gene.

The rearrangement joins TRBV11-2 to TRBJ2-5, with TRBD2 matching 14 bases. CDR1 is SGHAT and CDR2 is FQNNGV in the germline V gene. The V and J ends lost 7 bases and 3 bases, in that order; junction bases with no gene match: 13. This CDR3 comprises 18 residues. CDR3 nucleotides: TGTGCCAGCACCGGGACTAGCGGGAGTTCTATGTGGGAAGAGACCCAGTACTTC. This translates into CASTGTSGSSMWEETQYF. Using reference TRBV11-2 and TRBJ2-5 for the parts outside the CDR3, the full variable domain is EAGVAQSPRYKIIEKRQSVAFWCNPISGHATLYWYQQILGQGPKLLIQFQNNGVVDDSQLPKDRFSAERLKGVDSTLKIQPAKLEDSAVYLCASTGTSGSSMWEETQYFGPGTRLLVL.

The chain joins TRBV28 to TRBJ2-7; 7 bases map to TRBD1. CDR1 is MDHEN, CDR2 SYDVKM, per germline. This CDR3 comprises 14 residues. V lost 6 bases, J lost 1 base, and 6 bases stayed unmatched. The CDR3 DNA reads as TGTGCCAGCAGCCCGGGACAGATTTCCTACGAGCAGTACTTC. This sequence encodes CASSPGQISYEQYF.

The chain carries TRBV6-1 and TRBJ1-5, with D unclear. V dropped 0 bases and J dropped 6 bases, with 12 bases sitting between them. The CDR3 covers 15 residues. In germline, CDR1 is MNHNS, CDR2 SASEGT. The CDR3 nucleotides are TGTGCCAGCAGTGAAGCACCGGGAATGGGTCAGCCCCAGCATTTT. It is translated as CASSEAPGMGQPQHF.

This clone showed up just once. V and J are TRBV6-5 and TRBJ1-5; TRBD1 might be the D (5 bases). Looked up from germline, CDR1 is MNHEY and CDR2 is SVGAGI. Between the trimmed V and J ends, which lost 2 bases and 8 bases, there was a span of 13 bases. The CDR3 is 14 amino acids. Written as DNA, the CDR3 is TGTGCCAGCAGTTACCTGCAGGGAAGGGAGCCCCAGCATTTT. Translated: CASSYLQGREPQHF.

The chain uses TRBV7-9 and TRBJ1-5; 7 bases map to TRBD1. The V and J ends lost 4 bases and 1 base, in that order; junction bases with no gene match: 4. Germline V gives CDR1 SEHNR, CDR2 FQNEAQ (reference sequence). The CDR3 length is 15 residues. CDR3 in amino acids: CASSSSTGSNQPQHF. The CDR3 region has the DNA TGTGCCAGCAGCTCCTCGACAGGGAGCAATCAGCCCCAGCATTTT.

The rearrangement joins TRBV5-1 to TRBJ2-2; D possibly corresponds to TRBD1 (7 bases). The CDR3 is made up of 16 amino acids. Deletions cut 1 base from V and 6 bases from J, with 16 bases between. Germline CDR1 reads SGHRS; CDR2 reads YFSETQ. The CDR3 spells CASSLTPGGFAGELFF. CDR3 DNA sequence: TGCGCCAGCAGCTTGACCCCAGGGGGGTTCGCCGGGGAGCTGTTTTTT.

The chain uses TRBV25-1 and TRBJ2-1; TRBD2 agrees at 9 bases. Trimming at V came to 2 bases and at J to 5 bases, leaving 4 bases not matched to a gene. The length of the CDR3 is 15 residues. Per the germline V gene, CDR1 is MGHDK and CDR2 is SYGVNS. The CDR3 coding sequence is TGTGCCAGCAGTGAACCCGGGACTAGCCACAATGAGCAGTTCTTC. Its protein product is CASSEPGTSHNEQFF.

The V call is TRBV2, the J call TRBJ2-3; a possible D gene is TRBD2 (6 bases). V was trimmed by 8 bases and J by 1 base, leaving 10 bases between them. Per the germline V gene, CDR1 is SNHLY and CDR2 is FYNNEI. The CDR3 runs to 13 residues. This chain's CDR3 is CASLLAGTDTQYF. The CDR3 DNA reads TGTGCCAGCTTATTAGCGGGCACAGATACGCAGTATTTT.

The chain has TRBV6-1 and TRBJ1-4; TRBD1 matches 8 bases. This CDR3 comprises 16 residues. CDR1 and CDR2 from the germline V gene are MNHNS and SASEGT. V lost 3 bases, J lost 8 bases, and 11 bases stayed unmatched. The chain's CDR3 is CASSDRSTGDLEKLFF. The CDR3 coding sequence is TGTGCCAGCAGTGACCGCTCGACAGGGGATTTGGAAAAACTGTTTTTT.

This chain links TRBV12-3 or TRBV12-4 with TRBJ1-1; D perhaps matches TRBD1 (5 bases). The CDR3 extends over 13 amino acids. The V end was cut by 5 bases, the J end by 13 bases, with 20 bases between. The CDR3 loop is CASSTQAFEYVFF. Here the CDR3 DNA reads TGTGCCAGCAGTACACAGGCGTTTGAGTACGTTTTCTTT.

This sequence joins TRBV3-1 (or the pseudogene TRBV3-2) and TRBJ2-1; 9 nucleotides align to TRBD2. Germline CDR1 reads LGHDT; CDR2 reads YNNKEL (reference sequence). The CDR3 is 15 amino acids. The V segment lost 1 base and the J segment 6 bases; nucleotides outside the gene matches: 4. CDR3: CASSQASGAANEQFF. CDR3 coding DNA: TGTGCCAGCAGCCAAGCTAGCGGGGCAGCCAATGAGCAGTTCTTC.

The chain employs TRBV15 and TRBJ2-7; 9 positions match TRBD1. Unmatched junction bases numbered 9, after V lost 5 bases and J lost 1 base. This CDR3 has 16 amino acids. Germline assignment: CDR1 LNHNV and CDR2 YYDKDF (reference sequence). CDR3 residues: CATSRGRTGVSYEQYF. The DNA for the CDR3 is TGTGCCACCAGCCGTGGACGGACAGGGGTGTCCTACGAGCAGTACTTC.

This clone was counted a single time. This chain uses TRBV3-1 (or the pseudogene TRBV3-2) with TRBJ2-1; D perhaps matches TRBD1 (6 bases). Trimming took 2 bases from V and 9 from J, leaving 14 bases between them. CDR3 length: 14 amino acids. Germline V CDR1 and CDR2: LGHDT, YNNKEL (reference sequence). CDR3 bases: TGTGCCAGCAGCCAAAGAGGGGGTACGGGTGAGCAGTTCTTC. It specifies CASSQRGGTGEQFF.

The CDR3 sequence is CASTPLGGAPNTEAFF. The CDR3 nucleotides are TGTGCCAGCACTCCCCTGGGGGGGGCGCCGAACACTGAAGCTTTCTTT. This chain links TRBV2 with TRBJ1-1, with D perhaps matching TRBD1 (6 bases). This CDR3 region has 16 residues. Germline V gene lookup returns CDR1 SNHLY and CDR2 FYNNEI. The V gene lost 7 bases and the J gene lost 1 base, with 19 bases spanning the gap.

The chain has TRBV12-5 and TRBJ1-2; 9 bases are shared with TRBD1. CDR1 is LGHNT, CDR2 FRNRAP, per germline. V was pared by 2 bases and J by 3 bases, with 10 bases of the junction left unmatched. There are 17 residues in the CDR3. The CDR3 bases are TGTGCTAGTGGTTTGCCGAGGGAGGGACAGGGAGACTATGGCTACACCTTC. Its translation: CASGLPREGQGDYGYTF.

V usage is TRBV5-4 and J usage is TRBJ2-3, with 9 bases fitting TRBD1. V lost 3 bases, J lost 6 bases, and 11 bases stayed unmatched. Germline lookup yields CDR1 SGHNT and CDR2 YYREEE (reference sequence). The CDR3 sequence is 16 residues long. In DNA form, the CDR3 reads TGTGCCAGCAGCTCCTCCGCGGGACAGGGTGGCGATACGCAGTATTTT. Its translation: CASSSSAGQGGDTQYF.